What follows is one T cell receptor (beta chain) and its context. The protocol was immunoSEQ multiplex PCR, while the TCRdb copy is restricted to in-frame clones and leaves out a portion. The repertoire has roughly 35,000 clones, roughly 92% of them found once; the top ten carry less than 0.45%. The source of the sample is a study of T cell changes during pregnancy in multiple sclerosis. The CDR3 loop spans 13 amino acids. The V and J ends lost 5 bases and 7 bases respectively, with 14 bases between them. Germline V lookup: CDR1 SGHTA, CDR2 FQGNSA. This receptor was obtained from a female donor in good health, enrolled as a control in a pregnancy study. V is TRBV7-2 and J is TRBJ1-1, with a weak D call TRBD1 (6 bases). The sequences come from CD4+ T cells from peripheral blood mononuclear cells, collected in the third trimester of pregnancy. The CDR3 DNA follows: TGTGCCAGCAGCCCACGGGACACCCTTGAAGCTTTCTTT. Translating it yields CASSPRDTLEAFF.